Presented here are 4 T cell receptor beta chains from one specimen sequenced in a study of T cell repertoires in cytomegalovirus infection. Their target antigens are unknown. Each CDR3 protein gets one entry after TCRdb re-called the reads with MiXCR. This table has about 570,000 distinct CDR3 sequences, just under 40% appearing once. This specimen was cultured PBMCs, taken from culture after CMV antigen stimulation. The receptors come from a human donor in good health (CMV status not recorded). Some clones in this sample may be carry-over from other donors' samples.

This chain uses TRBV7-8 with TRBJ2-1, with TRBD2 identical over 10 bases. CDR1 SGHVS and CDR2 FQNEAQ come from the germline V gene. J was trimmed by 6 bases and V by 1 base; bases with no gene match: 6. CDR3 length: 16 amino acids. The CDR3 DNA follows: TGTGCCAGCAGCTTAGGCGGACAGCGGGGGGGCAATGAGCAGTTCTTC. It is translated as CASSLGGQRGGNEQFF.

This clonotype was detected a few times. The chain links TRBV4-1 to TRBJ2-3; 8 bases align to TRBD2. The J segment lost 5 bases and the V segment lost 2 bases, leaving 9 bases of the junction unmatched. CDR3 size: 16 residues. Germline V gene data show CDR1 as MGHRA and CDR2 as YSYEKL. The CDR3 DNA reads as TGCGCCAGCAGCCAACCCGGCGCGGGAGGTCTAGATACGCAGTATTTT. Its protein product is CASSQPGAGGLDTQYF.

The V gene is TRBV4-1, the J gene TRBJ2-3; D remains ambiguous. The CDR3 has 16 residues. The V end was cut by 3 bases, the J end by 5 bases, with 18 bases between. CDR1 is MGHRA and CDR2 is YSYEKL in the germline V gene. In DNA form, the CDR3 reads TGCGCCAGCAGCCACGGATGGGCCTCGAGGTTAGATACGCAGTATTTT. This sequence encodes CASSHGWASRLDTQYF.

In its sample, this clonotype was seen a few times. V and J are TRBV10-3 and TRBJ1-1; D is ambiguous. The CDR3 consists of 12 residues. Per germline, CDR1 ENHRY and CDR2 SYGVKD. Trimming stripped 4 bases from V and 5 bases from J, with 8 bases between. The CDR3 loop reads CAISVDQTEAFF. CDR3 DNA sequence: TGTGCCATCAGTGTTGATCAAACTGAAGCTTTCTTT.